Listed below are T cell receptor beta chains from one sample, sequenced in a study of blood T cell repertoires in COVID-19. Profiled with immunoSEQ multiplex PCR; TCRdb holds only in-frame clones, not every one. The data hold 300,000 to 400,000 clones, with 85% to 90% observed a single time. The sequenced sample consisted of PBMCs or T cells enriched from blood (not recorded which). The receptors were gathered from a man younger than 30 who had recovered from COVID-19. The CDR3 runs from the conserved cysteine through the conserved F or W. A D gene is named only where the DNA matches it firmly. Rows may omit the clone size; those that give it use once, few, many or a size class.

TRBV28	-	TRBD2	TRBJ2-2	TGTGCCAGCAGACTCAGGACTAGCGGTACCGGGGAGCTGTTTTTT	CASRLRTSGTGELFF
TRBV6-6	-	-	TRBJ2-7	TGTGCCAGCAGTTACCCAGCATACGGGGGAGCCGGCGAGCAGTACTTC	CASSYPAYGGAGEQYF
TRBV4-1	-	TRBD1	TRBJ1-6	TGCGCCAGCAGCCCCTGGACAGGGGGCTATAATTCACCCCTCCACTTT	CASSPWTGGYNSPLHF
TRBV5-6	-	-	TRBJ1-5	TGTGCCAGCAGCTTGAAGTTAACAGGTGTTAACAATCAGCCCCAGCATTTT	CASSLKLTGVNNQPQHF
TRBV21-1	-	-	TRBJ2-2	TGTGCCAGCAGCAAAGGCTTGGGACAGGGGGCAACCGGGGAGCTGTTTTTT	CASSKGLGQGATGELFF
TRBV9	-	-	TRBJ2-7	TGTGCCAGCTCCCGGACAGTCGGCTACGAGCAGTACTTC	CASSRTVGYEQYF
TRBV12-5	-	TRBD2	TRBJ2-7	TGTGCTAGTGGTTACGGTAGCGGGAGAGAGCAGTACTTC	CASGYGSGREQYF
TRBV16	-	TRBD1	TRBJ2-5	TGTGCCAGCAGCCAATCGATGACAGGGCTAGAGACCCAGTACTTC	CASSQSMTGLETQYF
TRBV7-9	-	-	TRBJ2-2	TGTGCCAGCAGCTTAGAGGGTATGGGGGCAGCGAACACCGGGGAGCTGTTTTTT	CASSLEGMGAANTGELFF
TRBV11-3	-	-	TRBJ2-1	TGTGCCAGCAGCTCGTTCGGGGTCAATGAGCAGTTCTTC	CASSSFGVNEQFF
TRBV2	-	TRBD1	TRBJ1-6	TGTGCCAGCAGTCCTAGGACAGGGGATAATTCACCCCTCCACTTT	CASSPRTGDNSPLHF
TRBV29-1	-	-	TRBJ1-1	TGCAGCGTTGGCTGGGGGCTTAACACTGAAGCTTTCTTT	CSVGWGLNTEAFF
TRBV7-2	few	-	TRBJ1-3	TGTGCCAGCAGCCCATGGGGTACAGGGACCTTCTCTGGAAACACCATATATTTT	CASSPWGTGTFSGNTIYF
TRBV3-1/TRBV3-2	-	-	TRBJ2-7	TGTGCCAGCAGCCTCCGGGACACTACCTACGAGCAGTACTTC	CASSLRDTTYEQYF
TRBV7-2	-	-	TRBJ1-3	TGTGCCAGCAGCTTAGGTCCGGGAAGCTCTGGAAACACCATATATTTT	CASSLGPGSSGNTIYF
TRBV28	-	TRBD1	TRBJ1-5	TGTGCCAGCAGTCCCGACAGGGGGCTTAGGGGCAATCAGCCCCAGCATTTT	CASSPDRGLRGNQPQHF
TRBV5-1	-	TRBD2	TRBJ2-3	TGCGCCAGCAGCCCGGAGAGGTTGCTAGCGGGGACCCTAAGCCCAGATACGCAGTATTTT	CASSPERLLAGTLSPDTQYF
TRBV11-3	-	TRBD2	TRBJ2-3	TGTGCCAGCAGCTCGGGACTAGCGAGCACAGATACGCAGTATTTT	CASSSGLASTDTQYF
TRBV11-2	-	TRBD2	TRBJ2-7	TGTGCCAGCAGCTTAGGGGCTAGCGGGGGGTCCACACGGCAGTACTTC	CASSLGASGGSTRQYF
TRBV9	-	TRBD2	TRBJ2-1	TGTGCCAGCAGCGTAGGAAACAGGGCGGCGGGGGGCTCCTACAATGAGCAGTTCTTC	CASSVGNRAAGGSYNEQFF